This T cell receptor (beta chain) appears in the sequencing data of a study of blood T cell repertoires in COVID-19. V lost 4 bases to trimming and J lost 3 bases; unmatched junction nucleotides: 7. Per the germline V gene, CDR1 is MNHEY and CDR2 is SMNVEV (reference sequence). The CDR3 covers 17 residues. Method: immunoSEQ multiplex PCR; TCRdb's copy keeps in-frame clones and lacks some. Of under 30,000 clones listed, more than 70% are singletons. This clone was counted once. The V call is TRBV27, the J call TRBJ2-1; 12 bases line up with TRBD2. The TCR originated in a man aged 80 or over with active COVID-19. Sequenced input: peripheral blood. In DNA, the CDR3 is TGTGCCAGCAGTTCCCACGGACTAGCGGGGATCTACAATGAGCAGTTCTTC. Translating gives CASSSHGLAGIYNEQFF.